This TCR beta chain was sequenced during a study of blood T cell repertoires in COVID-19. Looking at the study overall: Whether acute or convalescent, the COVID-19 samples came from the United States, Italy and Spain.

Method: immunoSEQ multiplex PCR; TCRdb's copy keeps in-frame clones and lacks some. The sample yields 200,000 to 250,000 clones, around 86% seen once. The CDR3 runs to 15 residues. CDR1 KGHSH and CDR2 LQKENI come from the germline V gene. Between the trimmed V and J ends, which lost 2 bases and 3 bases, there was a span of 13 bases. The sequencing sample was made of peripheral blood. The TCR originated in a man aged 30 to 39 who had recovered from COVID-19. The V and J genes are TRBV18 and TRBJ1-1; TRBD1 might be the D (5 bases). CDR3: CASSPGLGGDTEAFF. The DNA of the CDR3 is TGTGCCAGCTCACCAGGGCTGGGAGGGGACACTGAAGCTTTCTTT.